This entry describes one T cell receptor (beta chain). V lost 3 bases, J lost 2 bases, and 7 bases lay in between. The V gene's germline CDR1 is DFQATT and CDR2 SNEGSKA (reference sequence). This CDR3 has 12 amino acids. TCRdb's copy holds only in-frame clones and misses some; the assay was immunoSEQ multiplex PCR. The table shows around 150,000 clones, with 75% to 90% occurring only once. The sample belongs to a study of T cell responses to AZD1222 COVID-19 vaccine. This sequence originates from an adult in good health. The specimen was peripheral blood, collected on day 0 of AZD1222 vaccination. This sequence joins TRBV20-1 and TRBJ1-2; D unresolved. CDR3 sequence (DNA): TGCAGTGCTAGTACCGGGAACTATGGCTACACCTTC. Amino acid sequence: CSASTGNYGYTF.